Following are 26 T cell receptor beta chains from one sample sequenced in a study of T cells after yellow fever vaccination (dated by TCRdb to the late 2010s). What this sample's treatment or condition label stands for: live attenuated yellow fever vaccine strain. The method was 5' RACE. TCRdb lists the instrument as Illumina HiSeq 2500. The public reads were run again by TCRdb, first through fastp at Q25 and then through MiXCR, and only productive beta chains were kept. A single entry per CDR3 protein holds the most common genes and DNA from its merged rows. The sample includes roughly 120,000 distinct CDR3 sequences, with about 7.4% observed a single time. The top ten constitute 2% to 3% of the sample. Specimen: CD4+ T cells sorted from PBMCs, collected roughly 10 days after the first yellow fever vaccination. These receptors originate from a man aged 18 to 30 who received the YFV17D yellow fever vaccine.

V gene TRBV6-1 combines with J gene TRBJ2-5, with D possibly called TRBD1 or TRBD2 (6 bases each). Germline CDR1 reads MNHNS; CDR2 reads SASEGT. Trimming left V 6 bases short and J 5 bases short, with 19 bases between. The CDR3 covers 15 residues. This CDR3 reads CASSRPGAGEETQYF. The CDR3 region has the DNA TGTGCCAGCAGCCGCCCGGGGGCTGGGGAGGAGACCCAGTACTTC.

This clonotype appeared many times. This chain links TRBV27 with TRBJ2-2; 8 nucleotides agree with TRBD2. V shed 6 bases and J 5 bases; nucleotides not matched to a gene: 14. In germline, CDR1 is MNHEY, CDR2 SMNVEV (reference sequence). The CDR3 sequence is 17 residues long. The CDR3 DNA sequence: TGTGCCAGCAGCGTACTAGCGGACACCCCGGGGACCGGGGAGCTGTTTTTT. Amino acid sequence: CASSVLADTPGTGELFF.

This clonotype was found many times. V and J are TRBV6-5 and TRBJ1-5; 8 bases line up with TRBD1. V lost 6 bases, J lost 7 bases, and 11 bases stayed unmatched. Germline CDR1 is MNHEY and CDR2 is SVGAGI. The CDR3 covers 15 residues. The chain's CDR3 is CASRSDRDWWQPQHF. The CDR3 DNA reads as TGTGCCAGCAGGTCGGACAGGGATTGGTGGCAGCCCCAGCATTTT.

This clonotype occurred many times. This chain connects TRBV29-1 to TRBJ2-1; 10 bases agree with TRBD2. The CDR3 totals 15 residues. V lost 7 bases and J lost 2; bases outside the gene matches: 8. Germline V gene data show CDR1 as SQVTM and CDR2 as ANQGSEA. CDR3 DNA sequence: TGCAGCGCGAACCCGGGACTAGCGACCTACAATGAGCAGTTCTTC. It encodes CSANPGLATYNEQFF.

At least ten counts were recorded for this clonotype. This chain uses TRBV20-1 with TRBJ2-1; no clear D gene. The germline V and J ends were trimmed by 6 bases and 6 bases, with 21 bases remaining between them. Germline V CDR1 and CDR2: DFQATT, SNEGSKA (reference sequence). CDR3 length: 15 amino acids. The CDR3 protein is CSAHSSTESVNEQFF. The CDR3 DNA sequence: TGCAGTGCCCACTCCTCTACCGAATCCGTCAATGAGCAGTTCTTC.

This clonotype was seen many times. V usage is TRBV12-3 or TRBV12-4 and J usage is TRBJ1-6; TRBD1 matches 7 bases. This CDR3 comprises 17 residues. The junction had 10 bases not matched to a gene; V was cut back by 5 bases and J by 3 bases. The CDR3 region is CASSRTRGQIYNSPLHF. The CDR3 nucleotides are TGTGCCAGCAGTAGAACGAGGGGACAGATCTATAATTCACCCCTCCACTTT.

This clonotype appeared many times. The rearrangement joins TRBV29-1 to TRBJ2-6; TRBD1 matches at 7 bases. The CDR3 totals 16 residues. V was pared by 5 bases and J by 0 bases, with 7 bases of the junction left unmatched. Germline V gene lookup returns CDR1 SQVTM and CDR2 ANQGSEA. CDR3 region: CSVKPGQNSGANVLTF. CDR3 nucleotides: TGCAGCGTTAAGCCGGGACAGAACTCTGGGGCCAACGTCCTGACTTTC.

V usage is TRBV11-2 and J usage is TRBJ2-7; 7 bases match TRBD2. The ends lost 4 bases at V and 2 bases at J; junction bases unmatched: 17. The CDR3 contains 18 residues. Germline V gene data show CDR1 as SGHAT and CDR2 as FQNNGV. CDR3: CASSSHLPGGETAYEQYV. The CDR3 coding sequence is TGTGCCAGCAGCTCTCACCTCCCGGGGGGAGAAACAGCCTACGAGCAGTACGTC.

This clonotype was observed at least ten times. The chain couples TRBV28 to TRBJ1-2; 11 bases map to TRBD1. The length of the CDR3 is 16 residues. CDR1 MDHEN and CDR2 SYDVKM come from the germline V gene. Trimming cost V 7 bases and J 5 bases; bases outside gene matches: 12. CDR3 DNA: TGTGCCAGCAACCCCCCCTCCGGGACAGGGGGTTATGGCTACACCTTC. Its protein product is CASNPPSGTGGYGYTF.

This clonotype was counted ten times or more. The chain combines TRBV2 with TRBJ1-2; TRBD1 matches 7 bases. CDR3 size: 13 residues. Losses at the gene ends were 6 bases for V and 6 bases for J; bases not matched to a gene: 7. Germline V lookup: CDR1 SNHLY, CDR2 FYNNEI. Here the CDR3 DNA reads TGTGCCAGCAGAATCGGACAGGATCATGGCTACACCTTC. Its translation is CASRIGQDHGYTF.

In its sample, this clonotype was seen a few times. The chain recombines TRBV18 with TRBJ2-7; 9 nucleotides agree with TRBD1. The CDR3 is made up of 14 amino acids. In germline, CDR1 is KGHSH, CDR2 LQKENI. V lost 6 bases to trimming and J lost 5 bases; unmatched junction nucleotides: 8. The CDR3 bases are TGTGCCAGCTCCCCGGGGGACAGGGACCACGAGCAGTACTTC. It translates to CASSPGDRDHEQYF.

This clonotype was recorded at least ten times. The DNA of the CDR3 is TGTGCCAGCAGTCCCGCCGGGACAGGGAATAACGAGCAGTACTTC. The encoded protein is CASSPAGTGNNEQYF. V usage is TRBV25-1 and J usage is TRBJ2-7; 9 nucleotides agree with TRBD1. CDR3 length equals 15 residues. CDR1 is MGHDK, CDR2 SYGVNS, per germline. V gave up 5 bases and J gave up 5 bases; unmatched junction bases: 10.

This clonotype was seen repeatedly, ten times or more. The rearrangement joins TRBV5-1 to TRBJ1-4; possibly TRBD1 for D (6 bases). V lost 3 bases, J lost 6 bases, and 15 bases lay in between. Germline V gene lookup returns CDR1 SGHRS and CDR2 YFSETQ. This CDR3 is built from 15 residues. This CDR3 reads CASSSQQGGDEKLFF. The CDR3 DNA reads as TGCGCCAGCAGCTCCCAACAGGGAGGGGATGAAAAACTGTTTTTT. The variable domain in full, with the rest retrieved from reference TRBV5-1 and TRBJ1-4, is KAGVTQTPRYLIKTRGQQVTLSCSPISGHRSVSWYQQTPGQGLQFLFEYFSETQRNKGNFPGRFSGRQFSNSRSEMNVSTLELGDSALYLCASSSQQGGDEKLFFGSGTQLSVL.

This clonotype was seen at least ten times. This sequence joins TRBV2 and TRBJ2-7; D not resolved. The CDR3 runs to 12 residues. V lost 0 bases and J 5 bases, leaving 5 bases between the germline ends. Germline V gene lookup returns CDR1 SNHLY and CDR2 FYNNEI. The CDR3 here is CASSEARHEQYV. The CDR3 DNA sequence: TGTGCCAGCAGTGAAGCTCGGCACGAGCAGTACGTC.

This clonotype was counted at least ten times. The rearrangement links TRBV20-1 to TRBJ2-5; 10 nucleotides match TRBD2. J lost 4 bases, V lost 0 bases, and 5 bases had no gene match. CDR1 is DFQATT and CDR2 is SNEGSKA in the germline V gene (reference sequence). The CDR3 has 15 amino acids. The CDR3 region is CSARDPKRGGETQYF. The CDR3 DNA reads TGCAGTGCTAGAGATCCGAAGCGGGGGGGAGAGACCCAGTACTTC.

The chain combines TRBV20-1 with TRBJ1-1, with 7 bases that match TRBD1. The germline V gene has CDR1 DFQATT and CDR2 SNEGSKA (reference sequence). CDR3 size: 13 residues. The DNA for the CDR3 is TGCAGGGCCCGGGCTCCCGGGGGACAGCGAGCTTTCTTT. Its protein product is CRARAPGGQRAFF.

This clonotype was observed at least ten times. The rearrangement uses TRBV7-2 and TRBJ2-7, with TRBD1 matching 9 bases. There are 14 residues in the CDR3. Germline V lookup: CDR1 SGHTA, CDR2 FQGNSA. The V gene end was trimmed by 4 bases and the J gene end by 3 bases; junction bases not matched to a gene: 4. As DNA, the CDR3 is TGTGCCAGCAGCTCCGGGACAGGGTACTACGAGCAGTACTTC. Its translation: CASSSGTGYYEQYF.

This clonotype appeared many times. The chain recombines TRBV6-2 or TRBV6-3 with TRBJ2-2; weak D call: TRBD1 (6 bases). The V and J ends lost 2 bases and 6 bases respectively, with 19 bases between them. This CDR3 region has 17 residues. Looked up from germline, CDR1 is MNHEY and CDR2 is SVGEGT. The CDR3 reads CASSYVAEYHRAGELFF. For the CDR3, the DNA is TGTGCCAGCAGTTACGTTGCGGAGTACCACAGGGCCGGGGAGCTGTTTTTT.

Note on this clonotype: Possible read error: a much larger clone is one base away. J is TRBJ2-6 and V is TRBV4-1; D is possibly TRBD1 (7 bases). The germline V gene encodes CDR1 MGHRA and CDR2 YSYEKL. There are 17 residues in the CDR3. CDR3 amino acids: CPSRGDGYFSGANVLTF. The CDR3, as DNA: TGCCCCAGCAGGGGGGACGGCTACTTCTCTGGGGCCAACGTCCTGACTTTC.

Details on this clonotype: A much larger clone sits a single nucleotide away, making a read error possible. The chain is built from TRBV11-1 and TRBJ2-1; 7 bases map to TRBD2. CDR3 size: 15 residues. Germline V gene lookup returns CDR1 SGHAT and CDR2 FQDESV (reference sequence). The V segment lost 5 bases and the J segment 10 bases; nucleotides outside the gene matches: 14. CDR3 sequence (DNA): TGTGCCAGCAGCATTATCTCCGGACGGGGGGTCGAGCAGTTCTTC. It encodes CASSIISGRGVEQFF.

There are many counts of this clonotype. The rearrangement uses TRBV29-1 and TRBJ1-1; D remains ambiguous. Germline V CDR1 and CDR2: SQVTM, ANQGSEA. The V and J ends lost 5 bases and 3 bases respectively, with 13 bases between them. The CDR3 runs 13 residues. CDR3 sequence reads: CSVMEFKDTEAFF. The DNA of the CDR3 is TGCAGCGTTATGGAGTTTAAGGACACTGAAGCTTTCTTT.

As for this clonotype: Given a much more abundant clone one base away, this may be a read error. The chain employs TRBV20-1 and TRBJ2-5; 8 bases fit TRBD2. CDR1 is DFQATT and CDR2 is SNEGSKA in the germline V gene (reference sequence). The CDR3 runs 13 residues. The CDR3 DNA reads as TGCAGTGCCATCGGGGGGGCCCGTGAGACCAAGTACTTC. Amino acid sequence: CSAIGGARETKYF.

This clonotype was picked up many times. V usage is TRBV9 and J usage is TRBJ2-1; 8 bases are shared with TRBD2. After removal of 2 bases from V and 7 bases from J, the junction contained 8 bases not matched to a gene. Germline-derived CDR1 and CDR2 are SGDLS and YYNGEE. The CDR3 is made up of 15 amino acids. The CDR3 sequence is CASSVGGGGQNEQFF. The DNA for the CDR3 is TGTGCCAGCAGCGTCGGGGGGGGTGGCCAGAATGAGCAGTTCTTC.

This clonotype has a count of ten or more. DNA for the CDR3: TGCGCCAGCAGCCGAGGGGGGATAATCCTCTCTGGAAACACCATATATTTT. It yields the protein CASSRGGIILSGNTIYF. The V gene is TRBV4-1, the J gene TRBJ1-3, with D possibly TRBD1 on 6 matching bases. Trimming stripped 4 bases from V and 0 bases from J, with 16 bases between. Per the germline V gene, CDR1 is MGHRA and CDR2 is YSYEKL. The CDR3 has 17 residues.

This clonotype was counted ten times or more. This rearrangement joins TRBV4-1 to TRBJ2-7; possibly TRBD1 or TRBD2 for D (6 bases each). This CDR3 contains 17 residues. Germline loops: CDR1 MGHRA, CDR2 YSYEKL. V was trimmed by 2 bases and J by 3 bases, leaving 20 bases between them. CDR3 protein: CASSQLGTPTGLYEQYF. The CDR3 nucleotides read TGCGCCAGCAGCCAACTAGGGACTCCGACAGGCCTCTACGAGCAGTACTTC.

This clonotype occurred many times. The V call is TRBV28, the J call TRBJ2-1, with TRBD2 identical over 8 bases. From germline, CDR1 is MDHEN and CDR2 SYDVKM. The CDR3 extends over 16 amino acids. The J segment lost 6 bases and the V segment lost 6 bases, leaving 13 bases of the junction unmatched. CDR3 nucleotides: TGTGCCAGCAGCCCGTTTTTGAGGCTAGCGGGCAATGAGCAGTTCTTC. It translates to CASSPFLRLAGNEQFF.